The 5 T cell receptor beta chains in this list originate from one sample, sequenced in a study of T-cell memory formation after mild COVID-19. TCRdb independently ran MiXCR on the 5' RACE reads; one entry per CDR3 protein. Of fewer than 250,000 distinct CDR3 sequences in the sample, around 30% are singletons; the top ten hold about an eighth. The material sequenced was PBMCs or a T cell subset sorted from them (not recorded which). Every receptor here comes from an adult woman who had mild COVID-19 (a few samples of this study predate the infection). Cell type and time point are not known.

V usage is TRBV29-1 and J usage is TRBJ2-3; TRBD2 matches at 8 bases. J gave up 0 bases and V 7 bases, and 3 bases lay outside the gene matches. Looked up from germline, CDR1 is SQVTM and CDR2 is ANQGSEA. This CDR3 region has 13 residues. CDR3 residues: CSGRGGSTDTQYF. CDR3 DNA sequence: TGCAGCGGCCGGGGGGGGAGCACAGATACGCAGTATTTT.

This clonotype was found a few times. J is TRBJ2-3 and V is TRBV5-1; 9 bases agree with TRBD2. Germline CDR1 is SGHRS and CDR2 is YFSETQ. J was trimmed by 2 bases and V by 4 bases; bases with no gene match: 5. This CDR3 spans 15 amino acids. In DNA, the CDR3 is TGCGCCAGCAGCCCGGGACTAGCTTTCACAGATACGCAGTATTTT. Protein: CASSPGLAFTDTQYF.

This clonotype turned up a few times. The chain carries TRBV15 and TRBJ2-7; D might be TRBD2 (5 bases). The CDR3 is 13 residues long. Trimming removed 0 bases at V and 6 bases at J, with 9 bases between. The germline V gene encodes CDR1 LNHNV and CDR2 YYDKDF (reference sequence). The chain's CDR3 is CATSRDLRVEQYF. The CDR3 coding sequence is TGTGCCACCAGCAGAGACTTGCGGGTCGAGCAGTACTTC.

The CDR3 region is CASRLRESHYEQYF. In DNA, the CDR3 is TGTGCCAGCAGACTCCGGGAATCCCACTACGAGCAGTACTTC. This chain links TRBV27 with TRBJ2-7; D possibly corresponds to TRBD2 (5 bases). The CDR3 is 14 residues long. In germline, CDR1 is MNHEY, CDR2 SMNVEV (reference sequence). With 6 bases removed from V and 3 bases from J, the gap between germline ends came to 15 bases.

The chain joins TRBV18 to TRBJ2-7; D is ambiguous. V was cut by 8 bases and J by 0 bases, with 11 bases left in between. CDR3 size: 13 residues. CDR1 KGHSH and CDR2 LQKENI come from the germline V gene. The CDR3 is CASLILSSYEQYF. CDR3 coding DNA: TGTGCCAGCCTCATATTAAGCTCCTACGAGCAGTACTTC.